This record covers a single T cell receptor beta chain. Its cognate antigen is unknown. Sequencing targeted expressed TCRB transcripts, as all isolated RNA had been reverse transcribed. Sequencing was performed with immunoSEQ multiplex PCR; in TCRdb, only in-frame clones are kept and a portion is missing. The table shows roughly 140,000 clones, with 40% to 55% occurring only once. Trimming left V 0 bases short and J 4 bases short, with 13 bases between. This CDR3 region has 16 residues. Germline V gives CDR1 LGHNA, CDR2 YSLEER. This record belongs to a study of beta chain features in type 1 diabetes. Study-wide results and caveats: Any HLA type influence on TCRB rearrangement was left unresolved here.

The purity of all sorted populations exceeded 95%. Sequenced material: Tregs from blood. The receptor comes from a man aged 18 to 29 in good health. The genes are TRBV4-3 and TRBJ2-1; tentatively, D is TRBD1 (6 bases). CDR3 sequence: CASSQDYREGYNEQFF. The CDR3 coding sequence is TGCGCCAGCAGCCAAGATTACAGGGAAGGGTACAATGAGCAGTTCTTC.